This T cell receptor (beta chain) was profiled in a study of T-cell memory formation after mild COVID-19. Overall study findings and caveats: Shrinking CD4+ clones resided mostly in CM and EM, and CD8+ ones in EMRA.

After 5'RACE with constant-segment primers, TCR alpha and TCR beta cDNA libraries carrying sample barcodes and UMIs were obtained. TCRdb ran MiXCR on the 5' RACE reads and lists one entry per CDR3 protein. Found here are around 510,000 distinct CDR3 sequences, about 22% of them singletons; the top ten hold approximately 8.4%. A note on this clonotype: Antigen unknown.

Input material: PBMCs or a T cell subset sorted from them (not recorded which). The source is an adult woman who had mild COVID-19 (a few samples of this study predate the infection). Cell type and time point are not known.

The CDR3 region has the DNA TGTGCCAGCAGTTCCGTTGGACTAGCGGGGGGGAAAGAGACCCAGTACTTC. It is translated as CASSSVGLAGGKETQYF. The rearrangement links TRBV12-3 or TRBV12-4 to TRBJ2-5; the match to TRBD2 covers 15 bases. The CDR3 covers 17 residues. V lost 4 bases and J lost 3; bases outside the gene matches: 6.